The following is a T cell receptor beta chain sequence with its context. The repertoire was sequenced with immunoSEQ multiplex PCR; TCRdb's copy has only in-frame clones and lacks some. The table has a few million clones, more than 80% seen once; the top ten hold about 0.13%. This entry belongs to a study of shared clonotypes between healthy human individuals. Germline CDR1 reads SEHNR; CDR2 reads FQNEAQ (reference sequence). This CDR3 has 14 amino acids. With 7 bases clipped from V and 6 bases from J, the junction kept 10 bases outside the gene matches. This sequence was found in a man between 18 and 29 years old in good health. Sequenced input: naive CD4+ T cells sorted from blood. The subset here: CD45RA+ positively selected. The gene calls are TRBV7-9 and TRBJ2-7; 9 bases agree with TRBD2. The CDR3 DNA reads TGTGCCAGCAAGTCGGCGGGGGGGAGTAGCGAGCAGTACTTC. This gives the protein CASKSAGGSSEQYF.